This T cell receptor beta chain was sequenced during a study of blood T cell repertoires in COVID-19 (dated by TCRdb to 2020 to 2021). About the full investigation: Samples covering the acute and convalescent phases of COVID-19 were provided by collaborators in the United States, Italy and Spain. The prospective study material was composed of cDNA or gDNA derived from T cells, B-cell-depleted T cells, or PBMCs. Deeply sampled blood TCRbeta repertoires from subjects exposed to, actively infected with, or recovered from COVID-19 were included in the dataset. The repertoires were released in a freely available public database intended as a resource for research on the immune response to SARS-CoV-2. Samples came from the ongoing ImmuneRACE study (first 160 participants) plus 1,254 subjects from 6 global collaborators. The sample metadata nearly always contained a de-identified subject ID, COVID-19 status, age in years and sex. Where available, HLA class I and class II types were taken from metadata supplied by the sample provider and were not determined by assay-based typing. Study-wide conclusions, independent of this receptor: How much clinical and demographic metadata was included differed by source and by participant, and the metadata was provided uncurated.

In the prospective study, participants were roughly 18 to 95 years old, resided in about two dozen geographic areas of the United States, and were enrolled through a virtual design. In the prospective study, cohorts were assigned on the basis of participant-reported clinical history obtained from a screening survey and a study questionnaire. Exposed participants were defined as having been in contact with someone with a PCR-confirmed or clinician-diagnosed COVID-19 case within 2 weeks of study entry. Mobile phlebotomists in the prospective study collected whole blood, serum and a nasopharyngeal or oropharyngeal swab from every participant. Prospective study participants could optionally give additional blood draws and questionnaires over an approximately two-month period. Prospective study blood samples were shipped either frozen or at room temperature before DNA extraction. Of note for this clone: Its antigen specificity is not known. The record has no base qualities; no much larger clone is one base away.

TCRbeta CDR3 regions were amplified from genomic DNA by means of the immunoSEQ Assay, a bias-controlled multiplex PCR. Per the source publication's procedure: Nucleated cell counts per sample were estimated from amplification of reference gene primers within the assay. Sequence reads were collapsed and filtered to measure the absolute abundance of every unique TCRbeta CDR3 rearrangement. For each sample, productive Simpson clonality was calculated by taking the square root of Simpson's diversity index across productive rearrangements. TCRdb carries this immuneACCESS record with in-frame sequences only. Its versions omit some clonotypes, under half of them owing to an unresolved V gene in the studies checked, with the rest unexplained. From that table come the V and J calls and clone size; the DNA was used to work out D and trimming. The sample records over 200,000 clones, around nine tenths of which are singletons. The ten biggest clones cover 3.7% of the sample.

V is cut back by 5 bases and J by 4 bases, with 7 bases in the junction unmatched. From cysteine to phenylalanine, the CDR3 is 15 amino acids long. The CDR3 DNA has 45 bases and is translated from base 1. The germline V gene encodes CDR1 SGHKS and CDR2 YYEKEE (reference sequence). The TCR was taken from a woman aged 30 to 39 who had been exposed to COVID-19. Rearrangement joined TRBV5-5 to TRBJ1-4; 8 middle bases align to TRBD1. The sequencing sample was made of PBMCs or T cells enriched from blood (not recorded which). CDR3 loop: CASSPGQAHNEKLFF. The DNA sequence is given as TGTGCCAGCAGTCCGGGACAGGCCCATAATGAAAAACTGTTTTTT.